The 7 T cell receptor beta chains below all came from one sample that was sequenced in a study of tumor-infiltrating lymphocytes in primary liver carcinoma. Unsorted bulk tissue, about 19-30 mg of it, served as the source for co-extraction of RNA and DNA. Using a constant-region primer together with ProtoScript II reverse transcriptase, TCR beta cDNA was made from about 490 ng of total RNA. Library construction for TCR beta comprised three nested multiplex PCR rounds performed with slightly modified ARM-PCR. The first two PCR rounds used TRBV1-TRBV30 forward primers with a C-beta reverse primer, about 10 cycles each. TCRdb re-called the multiplex PCR reads with MiXCR, one entry per CDR3 protein. The repertoire includes about 120,000 distinct CDR3 sequences, 65% to 75% of them detected once, and 8.1% sits in the top ten. Material: tumor-adjacent normal liver tissue. These receptors all come from a woman in her sixties with primary liver carcinoma and hepatitis B virus infection.

There are many counts of this clonotype. The chain combines TRBV5-1 with TRBJ2-3; possibly TRBD2 for D (5 bases). CDR3 size: 16 residues. CDR1 and CDR2 (germline): SGHRS, YFSETQ. The V gene lost 1 base and the J gene lost 2 bases, with 14 bases spanning the gap. Here the CDR3 reads CASSLKVGVITDTQYF. The CDR3 bases are TGCGCCAGCAGCTTGAAGGTCGGGGTGATCACAGATACGCAGTATTTT.

The rearrangement links TRBV2 to TRBJ2-1; tentative D call: TRBD1 (5 bases). This CDR3 region has 15 residues. V lost 3 bases and J lost 1, with 10 bases in between. Germline loops: CDR1 SNHLY, CDR2 FYNNEI. CDR3 amino acids: CASSDFRTSYNEQFF. The CDR3 nucleotides read TGTGCCAGCAGTGACTTTAGGACATCCTACAATGAGCAGTTCTTC.

As concerns this clonotype: An end of the junction does not agree with germline; a read error may underlie this. This chain connects TRBV11-2 to TRBJ2-3; 7 bases line up with TRBD2. This CDR3 has 15 amino acids. The germline CDR1 and CDR2 sequences are SGHAT and FQNNGV. The CDR3, as DNA: TGTGCCAGCAGCTTCGGACTAGGACGCGCGGATACGCAGTACTTT. It codes for CASSFGLGRADTQYF.

This clonotype was recorded at least ten times. A much larger clone is a single base away; this may be a read error. V usage is TRBV11-1 and J usage is TRBJ2-7; TRBD1 might be the D (6 bases). V lost 3 bases, J lost 6 bases, and 12 bases lay in between. The CDR3 is 13 amino acids. Germline assignment: CDR1 SGHAT and CDR2 FQDESV (reference sequence). CDR3 region: CASSFGRGSEQYF. CDR3 bases: TGTGCCAGCAGCTTCGGCAGGGGAAGCGAGCAGTACTTC.

Regarding this clonotype: An end of the junction does not agree with germline; a read error may underlie this. This sequence joins TRBV29-1 and TRBJ2-2; D is uncertain. Germline values: CDR1 SQVTM, CDR2 ANQGSEA. This CDR3 is 14 amino acids long. CDR3 protein: CSVDVGMGSEELFF. In DNA form, the CDR3 reads TGCAGTGTTGACGTGGGAATGGGATCCGAGGAGCTGTTTTTT.

The table lists this clonotype with many counts. The chain employs TRBV7-8 and TRBJ2-7; no firm D call. From germline, CDR1 is SGHVS and CDR2 FQNEAQ. The CDR3 runs to 13 residues. V lost 6 bases and J lost 4, with 13 bases in between. The CDR3 DNA is TGTGCCAGCAGACGAAGAGGTTTTTACGAGCAGTACTTC. Amino acids: CASRRRGFYEQYF. Looking up the rest from reference TRBV7-8 and TRBJ2-7 gives the full variable domain: GAGVSQSPRYKVAKRGQDVALRCDPISGHVSLFWYQQALGQGPEFLTYFQNEAQLDKSGLPSDRFFAERPEGSVSTLKIQRTQQEDSAVYLCASRRRGFYEQYFGPGTRLTVT.

This clonotype was detected a few times. A read error may account for a junction end that differs from germline. The V gene is TRBV10-3, the J gene TRBJ1-5, with no clear D. The CDR3 has 14 amino acids. In germline, CDR1 is ENHRY, CDR2 SYGVKD. CDR3 sequence: CAIAETTVNLPQHF. CDR3 DNA: TGTGCCATCGCAGAGACTACAGTCAATCTGCCCCAGCATTTT.